This T cell receptor (beta chain) was found in a study of blood T cell repertoires in COVID-19. Study-wide context: The study drew acute and convalescent COVID-19 samples from the United States, Italy and Spain. PBMCs, B-cell-depleted T cells, or T cells provided the cDNA or gDNA that made up the material.

The CDR3 is 15 amino acids. V shed 6 bases and J shed 2 bases, with 14 bases lying between them. Germline loops: CDR1 MNHEY, CDR2 SMNVEV (reference sequence). As originally analysed: Quantification of nucleated cells was approximated via reference gene primer amplification. Assay: immunoSEQ multiplex PCR; the TCRdb copy retains only in-frame clones and omits some. V and J calls plus clone size are reproduced from that table; the DNA served to infer D and trimming. The profile shows fewer than 250,000 clones, approximately 84% of them singletons. Sequenced sample: peripheral blood. The J gene is TRBJ2-1, the V gene TRBV27, with D unresolved. This receptor was taken from a woman aged 70 to 79 with active or convalescent COVID-19. DNA of the CDR3: TGTGCCAGCAGCCGAACTACGCCAGCCTACAATGAGCAGTTCTTC. It codes for CASSRTTPAYNEQFF.